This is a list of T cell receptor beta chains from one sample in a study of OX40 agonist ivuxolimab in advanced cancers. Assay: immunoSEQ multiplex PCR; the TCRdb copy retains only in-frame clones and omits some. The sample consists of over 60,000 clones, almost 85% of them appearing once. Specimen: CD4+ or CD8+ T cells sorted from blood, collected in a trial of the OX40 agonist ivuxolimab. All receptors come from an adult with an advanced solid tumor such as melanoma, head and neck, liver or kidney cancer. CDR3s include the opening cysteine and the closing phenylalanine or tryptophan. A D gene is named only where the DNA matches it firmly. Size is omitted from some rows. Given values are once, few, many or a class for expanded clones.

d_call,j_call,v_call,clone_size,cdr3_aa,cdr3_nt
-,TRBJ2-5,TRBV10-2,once,CASRLGQETQYF,TGCGCCAGCAGACTAGGACAAGAGACCCAGTACTTC
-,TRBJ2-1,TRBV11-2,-,CASSPTAGYDNEQFF,TGTGCCAGCAGCCCGACGGCAGGGTACGACAATGAGCAGTTCTTC
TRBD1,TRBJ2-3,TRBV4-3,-,CASSQRGQGGTDTQYF,TGCGCCAGCAGCCAAAGGGGACAGGGGGGCACAGATACGCAGTATTTT
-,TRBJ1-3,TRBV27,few,CASRGGNTIYF,TGTGCCAGCAGGGGAGGAAACACCATATATTTT
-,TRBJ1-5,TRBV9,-,CASSVDAGNQPQHF,TGTGCCAGCAGCGTAGACGCCGGCAATCAGCCCCAGCATTTT
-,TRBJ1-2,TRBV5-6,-,CASSLGPQGHYGYTF,TGTGCCAGCAGCTTGGGCCCTCAGGGGCACTATGGCTACACCTTC
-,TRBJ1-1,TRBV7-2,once,CASSLFSMNTEAFF,TGTGCCAGCAGCTTATTCAGCATGAACACTGAAGCTTTCTTT
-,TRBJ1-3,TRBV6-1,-,CASSDDGTSTGNTIYF,TGTGCCAGCAGTGACGACGGGACGTCAACGGGAAACACCATATATTTT
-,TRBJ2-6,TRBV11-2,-,CASSLESFGANVLTF,TGTGCCAGCAGCTTAGAGTCTTTTGGGGCCAACGTCCTGACTTTC
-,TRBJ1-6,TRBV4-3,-,CASSQNPYALSALHF,TGCGCCAGCAGCCAGAATCCATATGCCCTTTCGGCCCTCCACTTT
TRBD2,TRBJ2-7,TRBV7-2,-,CASSHRLTSGRLYEQYF,TGTGCCAGCAGCCATCGACTGACTAGCGGGAGACTCTACGAGCAGTACTTC
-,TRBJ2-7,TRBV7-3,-,CASSLTGSAPEEQYF,TGTGCCAGCAGCTTAACGGGTAGCGCCCCTGAAGAGCAGTACTTC
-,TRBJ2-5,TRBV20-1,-,CSAVIETQYF,TGCAGTGCAGTAATAGAGACCCAGTACTTC
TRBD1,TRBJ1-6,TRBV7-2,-,CASSLEGTGGSPLHF,TGTGCCAGCAGCTTAGAAGGGACAGGGGGATCACCCCTCCACTTT
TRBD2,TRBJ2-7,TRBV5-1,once,CASSRLAGEYEQYF,TGCGCCAGCAGCCGACTAGCGGGAGAGTACGAGCAGTACTTC
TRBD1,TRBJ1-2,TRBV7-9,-,CASSQQGAYGYTF,TGTGCCAGCAGCCAACAGGGGGCGTATGGCTACACCTTC
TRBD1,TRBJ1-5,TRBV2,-,CASRPTGVGQPQHF,TGTGCCAGCCGTCCTACAGGGGTAGGTCAGCCCCAGCATTTT
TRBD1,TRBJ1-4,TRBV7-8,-,CASSPLGQDRNEKLFF,TGTGCCAGCAGCCCGCTAGGACAGGATCGTAATGAAAAACTGTTTTTT
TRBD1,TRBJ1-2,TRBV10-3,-,CAIGPGTAYGYTF,TGTGCCATCGGTCCCGGGACAGCCTATGGCTACACCTTC
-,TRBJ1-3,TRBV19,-,CASSFDKSSGNTIYF,TGTGCCAGTAGTTTTGACAAGAGCTCTGGAAACACCATATATTTT
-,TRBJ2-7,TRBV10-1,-,CAIPTRYRIYEQYF,TGCGCCATCCCGACCCGGTACAGAATTTACGAGCAGTACTTC
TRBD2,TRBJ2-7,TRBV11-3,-,CASSPRAAGGSEQYF,TGTGCCAGCAGCCCCCGGGCTGCGGGAGGATCCGAGCAGTACTTC
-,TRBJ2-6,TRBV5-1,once,CASSFGQRSGANVLTF,TGCGCCAGCAGCTTTGGACAGCGCTCTGGGGCCAACGTCCTGACTTTC
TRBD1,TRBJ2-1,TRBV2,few,CASSLDRGNEQFF,TGTGCCAGCAGTCTAGACAGGGGCAATGAGCAGTTCTTC
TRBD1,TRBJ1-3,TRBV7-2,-,CASSSRDRVRDTIYF,TGTGCCAGCAGCTCGAGAGACAGGGTTAGGGACACCATATATTTT
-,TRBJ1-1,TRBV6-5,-,CASSTEAWGTEAFF,TGTGCCAGCAGTACCGAGGCCTGGGGCACTGAAGCTTTCTTT
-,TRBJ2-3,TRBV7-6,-,CASSLADARSPDTQYF,TGTGCCAGCAGCTTAGCGGACGCGCGGTCACCAGATACGCAGTATTTT